This TCR beta chain emerged from a study of blood T cells in healthy people across ages. Trimming pared 7 bases from V and 6 bases from J, leaving 13 bases between. The CDR3 consists of 13 residues. Then a second PCR, running roughly 7 to 11 cycles, was carried out with a sample-barcoded 5' primer and a J-beta primer mix. Using its own MiXCR run on the 5' RACE reads, TCRdb lists one record per CDR3 protein. The sample holds 650,000 to 800,000 distinct CDR3 sequences; more than 45% are singletons and the top ten take approximately 13%. Turning to this clonotype: Its matching antigen is unknown.

General study findings and limits: Not knowing donor CMV status may have confounded expanded clonotype changes. The study regarded diversity estimates from one million T cells as underestimates.

V is TRBV12-3 or TRBV12-4 and J is TRBJ1-5; TRBD1 might be the D (5 bases). This TCR derives from a woman of 80 years or more in good health. Sequencing was carried out using blood. CDR3 region: CASTLRDGQPQHF. CDR3 DNA: TGTGCCAGCACCCTCCGGGACGGTCAGCCCCAGCATTTT.